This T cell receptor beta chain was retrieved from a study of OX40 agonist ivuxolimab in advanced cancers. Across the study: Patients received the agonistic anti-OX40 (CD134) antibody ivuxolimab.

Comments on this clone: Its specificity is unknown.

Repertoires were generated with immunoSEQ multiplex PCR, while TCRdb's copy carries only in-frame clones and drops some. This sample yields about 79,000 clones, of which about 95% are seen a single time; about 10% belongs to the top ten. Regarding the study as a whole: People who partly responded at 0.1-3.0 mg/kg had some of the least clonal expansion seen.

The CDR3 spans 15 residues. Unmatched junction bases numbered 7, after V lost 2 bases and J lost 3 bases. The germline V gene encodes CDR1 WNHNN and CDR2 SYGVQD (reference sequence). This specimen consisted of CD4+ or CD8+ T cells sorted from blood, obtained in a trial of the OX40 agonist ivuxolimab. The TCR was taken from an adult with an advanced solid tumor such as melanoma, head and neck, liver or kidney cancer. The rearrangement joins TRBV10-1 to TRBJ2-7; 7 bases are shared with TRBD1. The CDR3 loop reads CASSERTGENYEQYF. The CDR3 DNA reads TGCGCCAGCAGTGAGCGGACAGGAGAGAACTACGAGCAGTACTTC.